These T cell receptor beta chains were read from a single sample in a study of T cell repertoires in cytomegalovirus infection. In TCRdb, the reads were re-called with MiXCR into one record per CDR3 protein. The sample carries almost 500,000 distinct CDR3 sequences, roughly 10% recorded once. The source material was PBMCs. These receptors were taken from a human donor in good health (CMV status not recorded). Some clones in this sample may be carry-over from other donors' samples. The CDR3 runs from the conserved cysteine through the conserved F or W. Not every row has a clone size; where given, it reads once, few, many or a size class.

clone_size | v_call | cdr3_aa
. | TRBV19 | CASSIVRSATYNEQFF
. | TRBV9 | CASSVREVSLRNNEQFF
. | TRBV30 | CAWNREPPNSPLHF
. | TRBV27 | CASSLWGTSGRSPVYEQYF
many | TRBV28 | CASSSPGLAGGYNEQFF
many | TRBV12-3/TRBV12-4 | CASTADREMNEQFF
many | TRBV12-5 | CASGLPGGRELFF
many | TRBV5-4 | CASSLTGGHSGNTIYF
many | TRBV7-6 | CASATVSREEKLFF
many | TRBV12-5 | CASGLALDSQTTQPQHF
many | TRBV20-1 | CSARITSGTSTDTQYF
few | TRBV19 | CASTPDSSYGYTF
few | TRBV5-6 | CASSLASGAAEAFF
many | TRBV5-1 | CASSLEPGLGETQYF
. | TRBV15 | CATSRGDSWGETQYF
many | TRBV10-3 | CAIVGQGGAGTGELFF
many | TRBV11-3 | CASSPGRGSGNTIYF
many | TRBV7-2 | CASSSLGGTTRWETQYF
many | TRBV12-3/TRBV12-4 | CASRPGTVPGANVLTF
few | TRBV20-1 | CSASRGQNSNQPQHF
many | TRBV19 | CASSIAAGEQFF
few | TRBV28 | CASTSGTPPNEQFF
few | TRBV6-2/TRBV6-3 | CASSYPRQGAPGELFF
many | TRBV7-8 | CASSWSSGRGETQYF
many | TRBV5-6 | CASSFGGGYTF
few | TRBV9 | CASSPGLAEPFEQYF
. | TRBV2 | CASHTGSSGNTIYF
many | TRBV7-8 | CASSLRGQTEAFF